This TCR beta chain was recorded in a study of ipilimumab plus nivolumab after autologous stem cell transplantation. Across the study: Typical patient got 5 ipilimumab doses and about eight nivolumab doses (median). Study-wide results and limits: TCR repertoire, Treg phenotype and gut microbiota reportedly support more study of this approach.

V was clipped by 4 bases and J by 3 bases; unmatched bases: 6. Germline CDR1 and CDR2: SGHRS and YFSETQ. The length of the CDR3 is 15 residues. Ipilimumab, 1 mg/kg, started 14 to 28 days after autologous transplant. Patients received nivolumab 3 mg/kg at weeks 1, 4, 7, 10, then fortnightly to week 26. The protocol was immunoSEQ multiplex PCR, while the TCRdb copy is restricted to in-frame clones and leaves out a portion. In the table there are approximately 80,000 clones, 83% of which are singletons. As concerns this clone: Its antigen is currently unknown.

The genes are TRBV5-1 and TRBJ2-3, with 9 bases that match TRBD2. Sample: PBMCs, taken in a trial of ipilimumab plus nivolumab as post-transplant consolidation. This TCR was recovered from a male donor with diffuse large B-cell lymphoma. CDR3 DNA sequence: TGCGCCAGCAGCCCCGGGACTAGCAATACAGATACGCAGTATTTT. It yields the protein CASSPGTSNTDTQYF.